The 24 T cell receptor beta chains reported below all come from one sample, sequenced in a study of cytomegalovirus exposure and HLA in healthy donors. The PCR ran on 60 Vbeta and 13 Jbeta primers. Libraries were prepared by immunoSEQ multiplex PCR; TCRdb keeps only in-frame clonotypes and omits some of them. In total, the table holds about 31,000 clones. Source material: PBMCs. The source of these receptors is a female donor in good health and CMV-seronegative.

The V gene is TRBV10-3, the J gene TRBJ1-4; TRBD1 aligns across 10 bases. Trimming took 6 bases from V and 5 from J; bases not matched to a gene: 6. The V gene's germline CDR1 is ENHRY and CDR2 SYGVKD. The CDR3 sequence is 15 residues long. CDR3 protein: CAISKTGGRNEKLFF. CDR3 coding DNA: TGTGCCATCAGCAAGACAGGGGGCCGGAATGAAAAACTGTTTTTT.

V gene TRBV11-2 combines with J gene TRBJ1-1, with 7 bases that match TRBD1. The CDR3 length is 15 residues. Trimming removed 5 bases from V and 4 bases from J; junction bases left unmatched: 10. The germline V gene has CDR1 SGHAT and CDR2 FQNNGV. In DNA form, the CDR3 reads TGTGCCAGCAGCCCCTGGGACAGTCAGGGCACTGAAGCTTTCTTT. This translates into CASSPWDSQGTEAFF.

The CDR3 sequence: CASSLSAGDVYEQYF. CDR3 nucleotides: TGTGCCAGCAGTCTCTCGGCGGGGGATGTCTACGAGCAGTACTTC. V usage is TRBV27 and J usage is TRBJ2-7; 7 bases align to TRBD2. Germline V gene data show CDR1 as MNHEY and CDR2 as SMNVEV (reference sequence). The CDR3 is 15 amino acids. Losses at the gene ends were 5 bases for V and 3 bases for J; bases not matched to a gene: 10.

The genes are TRBV29-1 and TRBJ2-5, with D maybe TRBD2 (6 bases). Germline V gene lookup returns CDR1 SQVTM and CDR2 ANQGSEA. This CDR3 contains 12 residues. V lost 4 bases, J lost 5 bases, and 11 bases lay in between. The CDR3 sequence is CSVGGEEETQYF. Here the CDR3 DNA reads TGCAGCGTTGGTGGGGAGGAGGAGACCCAGTACTTC.

This chain connects TRBV27 to TRBJ2-3, with D uncertain. The V gene lost 2 bases and the J gene lost 0 bases, with 9 bases spanning the gap. The CDR3 runs 15 residues. CDR1 MNHEY and CDR2 SMNVEV come from the germline V gene (reference sequence). CDR3: CASSLRYGSTDTQYF. For the CDR3, the DNA is TGTGCCAGCAGTTTACGTTACGGTAGCACAGATACGCAGTATTTT.

The J gene is TRBJ1-1, the V gene TRBV19; D call uncertain. Germline assignment: CDR1 LNHDA and CDR2 SQIVND (reference sequence). V lost 5 bases, J lost 7 bases, and 11 bases lay in between. The CDR3 has 12 residues. This CDR3 reads CASSLLSGEAFF. The CDR3 DNA is TGTGCCAGTAGTTTGCTGTCCGGTGAAGCTTTCTTT.

This chain uses TRBV19 with TRBJ2-7, with D possibly matching TRBD1 (5 bases). Germline lookup yields CDR1 LNHDA and CDR2 SQIVND (reference sequence). There are 15 residues in the CDR3. The V end lost 6 bases, the J end lost 1 base, and 16 bases lay between the germline ends. CDR3 loop: CASRLGAGSSYEQYF. CDR3 DNA sequence: TGTGCCAGTAGACTTGGCGCAGGGTCATCCTACGAGCAGTACTTC.

The chain has TRBV7-6 and TRBJ2-7; the match to TRBD1 covers 9 bases. J lost 3 bases, V lost 4 bases, and 10 bases had no gene match. CDR1 SGHVS and CDR2 FNYEAQ come from the germline V gene. The CDR3 is 16 amino acids. In DNA form, the CDR3 reads TGTGCCAGCAGCTCCGGTGGGGGACAGGGCATCTACGAGCAGTACTTC. Translating it yields CASSSGGGQGIYEQYF.

The chain has TRBV7-9 and TRBJ1-1, with D perhaps matching TRBD1 (5 bases). Trimming removed 5 bases at V and 1 base at J, with 20 bases between. There are 17 residues in the CDR3. The germline CDR1 and CDR2 sequences are SEHNR and FQNEAQ (reference sequence). DNA for the CDR3: TGTGCCAGCAGCGCCCACCCCGGCGGGGCCTCGAACACTGAAGCTTTCTTT. Amino acids: CASSAHPGGASNTEAFF.

J is TRBJ1-2 and V is TRBV27; a possible D gene is TRBD1 (5 bases). From germline, CDR1 is MNHEY and CDR2 SMNVEV (reference sequence). This CDR3 is built from 13 residues. V was pared by 2 bases and J by 8 bases, with 12 bases between. In DNA, the CDR3 is TGTGCCAGCAGTTTAAATTGGGCAGGGGGCTACACCTTC. This encodes CASSLNWAGGYTF.

This chain connects TRBV7-3 to TRBJ1-6; 8 bases are a match to TRBD1. CDR3 length: 16 amino acids. The germline CDR1 and CDR2 sequences are SGHTA and FQGTGA. Unmatched junction bases numbered 7, after V lost 2 bases and J lost 7 bases. The chain's CDR3 is CASSLGQGAGNSPLHF. CDR3 in DNA: TGTGCCAGCAGCTTAGGGCAGGGGGCTGGCAATTCACCCCTCCACTTT.

V usage is TRBV19 and J usage is TRBJ2-1; 7 nucleotides agree with TRBD2. V lost 2 bases to trimming and J lost 4 bases; unmatched junction nucleotides: 5. The CDR3 loop spans 15 amino acids. Germline values: CDR1 LNHDA, CDR2 SQIVND (reference sequence). DNA for the CDR3: TGTGCCAGTAGTATAAGCGGGGATCTATACAATGAGCAGTTCTTC. As protein: CASSISGDLYNEQFF.

This clone is labeled medium-sized (0.01 to 0.1%) based on frequency. The chain couples TRBV5-6 to TRBJ1-1, with TRBD1 matching over 8 bases. CDR1 and CDR2 (germline): SGHDT, YYEEEE. After removal of 3 bases from V and 3 bases from J, the junction contained 7 bases not matched to a gene. The CDR3 runs to 15 residues. For the CDR3, the DNA is TGTGCCAGCAGCTCGCTTCGACAGGGGTACACTGAAGCTTTCTTT. Amino acid sequence: CASSSLRQGYTEAFF.

The chain has TRBV6-1 and TRBJ1-1; TRBD1 matches 8 bases. Germline lookup yields CDR1 MNHNS and CDR2 SASEGT. This CDR3 has 13 amino acids. V was clipped by 3 bases and J by 8 bases; unmatched bases: 5. The CDR3 reads CASSESQGAEAFF. For the CDR3, the DNA is TGTGCCAGCAGTGAGTCCCAGGGGGCAGAAGCTTTCTTT.

The V call is TRBV4-1, the J call TRBJ1-4; D is uncertain. The CDR3 covers 18 residues. The V gene's germline CDR1 is MGHRA and CDR2 YSYEKL. Deletions cut 6 bases from V and 5 bases from J, with 25 bases between. This chain's CDR3 is CASSEYLSLLVDNEKLFF. As DNA, the CDR3 is TGCGCCAGCAGTGAGTATCTGAGTCTCCTAGTCGACAATGAAAAACTGTTTTTT.

The chain employs TRBV4-3 and TRBJ1-1; D not resolved. CDR1 LGHNA and CDR2 YSLEER come from the germline V gene. The CDR3 length is 14 residues. V gave up 0 bases and J gave up 4 bases, with 9 bases separating them. CDR3 sequence (DNA): TGCGCCAGCAGCCAAGATTGGGCTTCCACTGAAGCTTTCTTT. Its translation: CASSQDWASTEAFF.

The J gene is TRBJ2-5, the V gene TRBV12-5; 8 bases are shared with TRBD2. J was trimmed by 1 base and V by 1 base; bases with no gene match: 5. Per the germline V gene, CDR1 is LGHNT and CDR2 is FRNRAP. This CDR3 has 16 residues. CDR3 loop: CASGLGLSGSQETQYF. The CDR3 DNA reads as TGTGCTAGTGGTTTGGGCCTAAGCGGGAGCCAAGAGACCCAGTACTTC.

The chain employs TRBV11-2 and TRBJ1-3; 10 nucleotides align to TRBD1. Germline V gene lookup returns CDR1 SGHAT and CDR2 FQNNGV. The CDR3 has 15 amino acids. V shed 6 bases and J 4 bases; nucleotides not matched to a gene: 6. The CDR3 spells CASSIGQGVGNTIYF. The CDR3 DNA reads TGTGCCAGCAGTATCGGACAGGGGGTAGGAAACACCATATATTTT.

The J gene is TRBJ2-2, the V gene TRBV5-1; TRBD1 matches at 8 bases. Germline V lookup: CDR1 SGHRS, CDR2 YFSETQ. The CDR3 is made up of 16 amino acids. J lost 2 bases, V lost 4 bases, and 7 bases had no gene match. CDR3: CASSTGQGPNTGELFF. The CDR3 DNA follows: TGCGCCAGCAGCACCGGACAGGGACCTAACACCGGGGAGCTGTTTTTT.

The chain is built from TRBV5-4 and TRBJ1-2; D possibly corresponds to TRBD1 (6 bases). The CDR3 has 14 residues. The germline V gene has CDR1 SGHNT and CDR2 YYREEE (reference sequence). Trimming removed 4 bases from V and 6 bases from J, with 16 bases in between. Here the CDR3 reads CASSPPGGGNGYTF. The CDR3, as DNA: TGTGCCAGCAGCCCGCCGGGCGGGGGCAATGGCTACACCTTC.

The CDR3 reads CASSLEANTQYF. In DNA form, the CDR3 reads TGTGCCAGCAGCTTGGAAGCGAATACGCAGTATTTT. The chain combines TRBV5-4 with TRBJ2-3; D is unclear. There are 12 residues in the CDR3. Per the germline V gene, CDR1 is SGHNT and CDR2 is YYREEE (reference sequence). Trimming shortened V by 0 bases and J by 7 bases, and 6 bases separated the two germline ends.

The chain is built from TRBV9 and TRBJ1-6; possibly TRBD1 for D (5 bases). Germline V lookup: CDR1 SGDLS, CDR2 YYNGEE. V was clipped by 0 bases and J by 10 bases, with 17 bases between them. This CDR3 is built from 16 residues. The CDR3 sequence: CASSVGVGQVKSPLHF. In nucleotides, the CDR3 is TGTGCCAGCAGCGTAGGGGTGGGGCAAGTAAAATCACCCCTCCACTTT.

The CDR3 coding sequence is TGTGCCAGCAACGAAAGTCCCGGGACAGGGATGAACACTGAAGCTTTCTTT. Amino acids: CASNESPGTGMNTEAFF. V and J are TRBV28 and TRBJ1-1; 9 bases map to TRBD1. The V gene's germline CDR1 is MDHEN and CDR2 SYDVKM. Trimming cost V 7 bases and J 0 bases; bases outside gene matches: 12. The CDR3 totals 17 residues.

The chain is built from TRBV7-9 and TRBJ1-3; tentative D call: TRBD1 (5 bases). In germline, CDR1 is SEHNR, CDR2 FQNEAQ (reference sequence). V shed 6 bases and J shed 2 bases, with 14 bases lying between them. CDR3 size: 15 residues. CDR3 sequence reads: CASSQTGGPGNTIYF. The CDR3 region has the DNA TGTGCCAGCAGTCAAACGGGGGGTCCTGGAAACACCATATATTTT.